The 8 T cell receptor beta chains below were found in one sample sequenced in a study of T cell responses to AZD1222 COVID-19 vaccine. The method was immunoSEQ multiplex PCR; TCRdb's version includes in-frame clones alone and lacks a portion of them. The sample carries about 110,000 clones, approximately 90% recorded once. Sequencing used peripheral blood, obtained on day 0 of AZD1222 vaccination. These receptors were obtained from an adult in good health.

V is TRBV6-8 and J is TRBJ2-7, with 9 positions matching TRBD1. CDR3 size: 21 residues. V gave up 1 base and J gave up 5 bases; unmatched junction bases: 24. Germline V gene lookup returns CDR1 MNHGY and CDR2 SAAAGT. The CDR3 DNA reads TGTGCCAGCAGTTACTGGTCGGGACAGGGCAATGGCGCGGGTTGGTCCCACGAGCAGTACTTC. This sequence encodes CASSYWSGQGNGAGWSHEQYF.

The chain employs TRBV16 and TRBJ1-4; a possible D gene is TRBD1 (5 bases). The CDR3 is 16 residues long. V lost 4 bases to trimming and J lost 4 bases, with 16 bases between them. Germline V gene lookup returns CDR1 KGHSY and CDR2 FQNENV. The CDR3 here is CASSRASGTFNEKLFF. CDR3 nucleotides: TGTGCCAGCAGCCGAGCTTCCGGGACTTTTAATGAAAAACTGTTTTTT.

The genes are TRBV14 and TRBJ1-2; TRBD1 aligns across 7 bases. V lost 4 bases, J lost 4 bases, and 9 bases stayed unmatched. This CDR3 comprises 15 residues. Germline-derived CDR1 and CDR2 are SGHDN and FVKESK. CDR3 coding DNA: TGTGCCAGCAGCCCGAAATGGACAGGTTTCTATGGCTACACCTTC. Translating it yields CASSPKWTGFYGYTF.

This chain joins TRBV6-2 or TRBV6-3 and TRBJ2-5; D may be TRBD2 (6 bases). This CDR3 has 14 residues. The germline CDR1 and CDR2 sequences are MNHEY and SVGEGT. V lost 5 bases, J lost 5 bases, and 15 bases lay in between. CDR3 in amino acids: CASSQGLEGETQYF. For the CDR3, the DNA is TGTGCCAGCAGTCAAGGATTGGAGGGGGAGACCCAGTACTTC.

This sequence joins TRBV11-2 and TRBJ2-7; D may be TRBD2 (6 bases). Deletions cut 5 bases from V and 2 bases from J, with 16 bases between. The CDR3 has 15 residues. CDR1 and CDR2 (germline): SGHAT, FQNNGV. CDR3 loop: CASSPPERATYEQYF. The CDR3 DNA follows: TGTGCCAGCAGCCCGCCCGAGCGGGCTACCTACGAGCAGTACTTC.

The chain carries TRBV6-2 or TRBV6-3 and TRBJ1-5, with D unclear. Germline V gene lookup returns CDR1 MNHEY and CDR2 SVGEGT. Trimming took off 3 bases at V and 6 bases at J, with 24 bases between the two ends. The CDR3 runs to 18 residues. The CDR3 region has the DNA TGTGCCAGCAGTTATACTAAAAAGTTACCCGTCAAGGGTCAGCCCCAGCATTTT. Protein sequence: CASSYTKKLPVKGQPQHF.

This chain uses TRBV9 with TRBJ2-3, with a possible D match to TRBD1 (5 bases). V was trimmed by 5 bases and J by 0 bases, leaving 13 bases between them. Germline V CDR1 and CDR2: SGDLS, YYNGEE. This CDR3 region has 15 residues. Here the CDR3 reads CASSELRVSTDTQYF. CDR3 DNA: TGTGCCAGCAGTGAACTCAGGGTTAGCACAGATACGCAGTATTTT.

This clone was counted between two and nine times. This chain connects TRBV18 to TRBJ1-3; TRBD1 aligns across 8 bases. The junction had 7 bases not matched to a gene; V was cut back by 6 bases and J by 3 bases. The V gene's germline CDR1 is KGHSH and CDR2 LQKENI. The CDR3 is 15 residues long. CDR3 amino acids: CASSPLDRGGNTIYF. In DNA, the CDR3 is TGTGCCAGCTCCCCCTTAGACAGGGGTGGAAACACCATATATTTT.